This T cell receptor (beta chain) was sequenced in a study of blood T cell repertoires in COVID-19. At the level of the study: The United States, Italy and Spain provided the acute and convalescent COVID-19 samples.

This clone was detected only once. Produced via immunoSEQ multiplex PCR; TCRdb's table is partial and in-frame only. The table records approximately 150,000 clones, approximately 78% of them present only once. The germline V gene has CDR1 SNHLY and CDR2 FYNNEI. After removal of 3 bases from V and 4 bases from J, the junction contained 5 bases not matched to a gene. The CDR3 covers 15 residues. The receptor's source is a human donor with acute or convalescent COVID-19. The donor label of this sample is uncertain. The sequencing input was peripheral blood. V and J are TRBV2 and TRBJ1-3; 8 nucleotides line up with TRBD1. The CDR3 region is CASSETGVGGNTIYF. For the CDR3, the DNA is TGTGCCAGCAGTGAGACAGGGGTAGGGGGAAACACCATATATTTT.